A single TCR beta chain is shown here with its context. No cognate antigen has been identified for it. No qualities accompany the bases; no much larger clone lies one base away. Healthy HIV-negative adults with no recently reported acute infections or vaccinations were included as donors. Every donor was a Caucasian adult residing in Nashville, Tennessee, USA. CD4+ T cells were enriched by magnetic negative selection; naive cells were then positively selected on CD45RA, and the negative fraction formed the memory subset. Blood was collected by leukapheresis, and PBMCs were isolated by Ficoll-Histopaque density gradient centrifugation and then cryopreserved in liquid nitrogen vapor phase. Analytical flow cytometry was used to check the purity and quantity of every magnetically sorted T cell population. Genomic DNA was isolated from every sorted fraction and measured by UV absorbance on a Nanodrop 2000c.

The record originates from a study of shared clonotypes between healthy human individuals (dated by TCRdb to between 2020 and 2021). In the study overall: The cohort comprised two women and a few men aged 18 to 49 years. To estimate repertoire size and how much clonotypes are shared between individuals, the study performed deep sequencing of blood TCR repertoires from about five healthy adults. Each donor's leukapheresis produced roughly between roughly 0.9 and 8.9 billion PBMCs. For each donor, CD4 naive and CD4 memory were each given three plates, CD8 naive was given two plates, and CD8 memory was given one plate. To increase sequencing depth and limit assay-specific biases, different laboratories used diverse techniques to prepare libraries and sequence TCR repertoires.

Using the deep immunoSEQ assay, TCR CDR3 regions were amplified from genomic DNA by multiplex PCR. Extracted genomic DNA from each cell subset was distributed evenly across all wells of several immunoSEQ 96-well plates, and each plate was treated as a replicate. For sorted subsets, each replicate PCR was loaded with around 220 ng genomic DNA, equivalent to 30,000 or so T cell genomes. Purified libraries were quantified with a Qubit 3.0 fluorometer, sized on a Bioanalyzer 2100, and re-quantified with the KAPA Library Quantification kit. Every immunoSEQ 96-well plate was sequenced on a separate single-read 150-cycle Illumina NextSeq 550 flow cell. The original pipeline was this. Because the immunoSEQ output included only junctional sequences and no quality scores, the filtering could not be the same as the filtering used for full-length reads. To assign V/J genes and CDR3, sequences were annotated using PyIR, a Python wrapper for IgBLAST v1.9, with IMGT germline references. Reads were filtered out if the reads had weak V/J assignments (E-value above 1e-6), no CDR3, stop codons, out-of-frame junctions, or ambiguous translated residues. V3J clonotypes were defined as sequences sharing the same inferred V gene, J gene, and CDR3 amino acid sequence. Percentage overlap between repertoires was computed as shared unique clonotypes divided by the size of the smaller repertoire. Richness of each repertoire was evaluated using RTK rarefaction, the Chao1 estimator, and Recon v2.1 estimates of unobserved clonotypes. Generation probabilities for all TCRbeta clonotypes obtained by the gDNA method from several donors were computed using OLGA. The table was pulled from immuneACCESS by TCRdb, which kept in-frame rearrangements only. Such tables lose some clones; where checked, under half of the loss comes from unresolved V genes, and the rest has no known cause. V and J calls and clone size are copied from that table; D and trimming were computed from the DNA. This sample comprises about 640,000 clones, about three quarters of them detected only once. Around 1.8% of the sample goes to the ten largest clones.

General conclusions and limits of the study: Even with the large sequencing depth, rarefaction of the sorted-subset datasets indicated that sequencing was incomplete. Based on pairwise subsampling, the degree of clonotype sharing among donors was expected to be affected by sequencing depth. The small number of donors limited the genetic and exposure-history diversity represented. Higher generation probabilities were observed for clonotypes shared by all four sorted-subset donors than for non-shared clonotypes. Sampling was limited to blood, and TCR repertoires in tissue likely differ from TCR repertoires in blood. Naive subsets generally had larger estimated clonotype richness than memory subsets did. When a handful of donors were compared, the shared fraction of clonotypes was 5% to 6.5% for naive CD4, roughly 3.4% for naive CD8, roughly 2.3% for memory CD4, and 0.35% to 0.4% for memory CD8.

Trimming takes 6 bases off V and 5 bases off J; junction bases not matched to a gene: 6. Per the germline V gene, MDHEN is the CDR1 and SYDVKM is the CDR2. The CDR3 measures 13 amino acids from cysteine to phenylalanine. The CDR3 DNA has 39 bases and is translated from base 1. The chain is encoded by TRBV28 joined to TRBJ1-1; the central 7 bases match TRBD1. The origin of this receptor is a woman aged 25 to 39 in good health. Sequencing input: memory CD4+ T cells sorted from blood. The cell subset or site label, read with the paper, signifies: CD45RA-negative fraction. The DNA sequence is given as TGTGCCAGCAGGATACAACAGGGGACTGAAGCTTTCTTT. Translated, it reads CASRIQQGTEAFF.